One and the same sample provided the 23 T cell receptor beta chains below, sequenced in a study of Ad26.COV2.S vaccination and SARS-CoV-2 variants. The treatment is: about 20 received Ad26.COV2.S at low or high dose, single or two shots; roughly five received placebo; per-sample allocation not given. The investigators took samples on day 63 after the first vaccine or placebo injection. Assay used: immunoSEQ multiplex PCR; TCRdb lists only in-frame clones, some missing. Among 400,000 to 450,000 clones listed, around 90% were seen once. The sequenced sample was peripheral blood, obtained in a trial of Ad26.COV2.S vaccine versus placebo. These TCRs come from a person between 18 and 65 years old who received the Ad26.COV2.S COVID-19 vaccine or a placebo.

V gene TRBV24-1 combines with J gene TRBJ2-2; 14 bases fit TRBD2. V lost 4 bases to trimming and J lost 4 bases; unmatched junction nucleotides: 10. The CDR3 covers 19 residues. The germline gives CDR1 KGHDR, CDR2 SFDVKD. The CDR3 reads CATSEGTSGSGIGTGELFF. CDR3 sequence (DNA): TGTGCCACCAGTGAAGGGACTAGCGGGAGCGGGATAGGCACCGGGGAGCTGTTTTTT.

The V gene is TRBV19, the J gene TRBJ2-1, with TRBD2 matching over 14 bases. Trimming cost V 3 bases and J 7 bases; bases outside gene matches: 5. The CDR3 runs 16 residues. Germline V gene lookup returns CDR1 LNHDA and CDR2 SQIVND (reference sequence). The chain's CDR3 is CASSMSGTSGRNEQFF. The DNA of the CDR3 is TGTGCCAGTAGTATGTCCGGGACTAGCGGGAGAAATGAGCAGTTCTTC. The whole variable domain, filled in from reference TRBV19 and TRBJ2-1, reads DGGITQSPKYLFRKEGQNVTLSCEQNLNHDAMYWYRQDPGQGLRLIYYSQIVNDFQKGDIAEGYSVSREKKESFPLTVTSAQKNPTAFYLCASSMSGTSGRNEQFFGPGTRLTVL.

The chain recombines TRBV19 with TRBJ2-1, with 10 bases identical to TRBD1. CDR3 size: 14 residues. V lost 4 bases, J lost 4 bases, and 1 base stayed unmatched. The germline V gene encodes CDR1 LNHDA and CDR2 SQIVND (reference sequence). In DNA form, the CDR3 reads TGTGCCAGTAGTAGACAGGGGGCGTACAATGAGCAGTTCTTC. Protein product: CASSRQGAYNEQFF.

The CDR3: CASSLWTRNTEAFF. The CDR3 nucleotides are TGTGCCAGCAGCTTATGGACGCGGAACACTGAAGCTTTCTTT. The chain joins TRBV7-2 to TRBJ1-1; D uncertain. From germline, CDR1 is SGHTA and CDR2 FQGNSA. The CDR3 consists of 14 residues. V was shortened by 2 bases and J by 1 base, with 8 bases between the two germline ends.

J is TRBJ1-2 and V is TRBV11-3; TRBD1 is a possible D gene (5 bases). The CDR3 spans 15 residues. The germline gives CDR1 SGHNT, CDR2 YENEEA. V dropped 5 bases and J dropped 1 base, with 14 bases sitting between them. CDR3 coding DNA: TGTGCCAGCAGCCGTCCACCGGGACGTAACTATGGCTACACCTTC. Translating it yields CASSRPPGRNYGYTF.

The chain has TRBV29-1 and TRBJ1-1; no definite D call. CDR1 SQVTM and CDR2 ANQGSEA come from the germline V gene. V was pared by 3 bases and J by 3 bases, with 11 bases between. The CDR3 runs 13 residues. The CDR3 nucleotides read TGCAGCGTTGATCCGGGAATGCACACTGAAGCTTTCTTT. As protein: CSVDPGMHTEAFF.

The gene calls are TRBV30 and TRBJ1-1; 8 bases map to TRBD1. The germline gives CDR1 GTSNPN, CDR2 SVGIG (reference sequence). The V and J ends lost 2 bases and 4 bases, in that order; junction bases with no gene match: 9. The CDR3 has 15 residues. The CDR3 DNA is TGTGCCTGGAGTACTCTATTTACAGGGGGCACTGAAGCTTTCTTT. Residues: CAWSTLFTGGTEAFF.

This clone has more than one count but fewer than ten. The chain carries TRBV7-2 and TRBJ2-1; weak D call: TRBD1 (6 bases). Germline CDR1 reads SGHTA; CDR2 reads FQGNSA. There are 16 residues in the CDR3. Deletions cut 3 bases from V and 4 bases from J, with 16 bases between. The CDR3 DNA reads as TGTGCCAGCAGCTTTGGAAGCCCCAGGGGTTACAATGAGCAGTTCTTC. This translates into CASSFGSPRGYNEQFF.

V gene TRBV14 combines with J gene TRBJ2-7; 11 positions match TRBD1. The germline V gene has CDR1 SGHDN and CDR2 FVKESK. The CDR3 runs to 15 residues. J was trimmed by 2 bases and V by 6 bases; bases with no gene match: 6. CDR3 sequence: CASSHPGQGAYEQYF. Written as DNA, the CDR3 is TGTGCCAGCAGTCATCCGGGACAGGGGGCCTACGAGCAGTACTTC.

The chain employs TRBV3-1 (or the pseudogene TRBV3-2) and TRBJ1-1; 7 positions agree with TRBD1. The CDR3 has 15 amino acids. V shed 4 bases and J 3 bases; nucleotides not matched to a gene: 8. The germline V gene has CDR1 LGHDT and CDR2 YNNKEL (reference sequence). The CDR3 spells CASSPGPGGYTEAFF. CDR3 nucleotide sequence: TGTGCCAGCAGCCCTGGTCCAGGGGGATACACTGAAGCTTTCTTT.

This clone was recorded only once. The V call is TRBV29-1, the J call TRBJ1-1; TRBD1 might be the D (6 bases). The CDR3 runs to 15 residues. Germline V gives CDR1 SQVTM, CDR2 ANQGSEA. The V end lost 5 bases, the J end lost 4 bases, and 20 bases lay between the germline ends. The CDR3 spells CSVRPMGGWSTEAFF. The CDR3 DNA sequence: TGCAGCGTTCGTCCCATGGGGGGCTGGAGCACTGAAGCTTTCTTT. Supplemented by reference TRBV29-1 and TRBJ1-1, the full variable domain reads SAVISQKPSRDICQRGTSLTIQCQVDSQVTMMFWYRQQPGQSLTLIATANQGSEATYESGFVIDKFPISRPNLTFSTLTVSNMSPEDSSIYLCSVRPMGGWSTEAFFGQGTRLTVV.

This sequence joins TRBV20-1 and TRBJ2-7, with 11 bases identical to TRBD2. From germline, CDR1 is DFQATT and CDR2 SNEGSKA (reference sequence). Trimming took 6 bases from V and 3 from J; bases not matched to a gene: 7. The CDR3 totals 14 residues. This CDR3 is CSASRGTSGYEQYF. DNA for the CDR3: TGCAGTGCCAGTCGGGGGACTAGCGGCTACGAGCAGTACTTC.

Written as DNA, the CDR3 is TGTGCCAGCAGCCGAGGACAGCATCGTAGCAGGGAGACCCAGTACTTC. Its protein product is CASSRGQHRSRETQYF. The chain employs TRBV6-2 or TRBV6-3 and TRBJ2-5; perhaps TRBD1 as D (6 bases). This CDR3 contains 16 residues. With 6 bases removed from V and 5 bases from J, the gap between germline ends came to 22 bases. The germline V gene encodes CDR1 MNHEY and CDR2 SVGEGT.

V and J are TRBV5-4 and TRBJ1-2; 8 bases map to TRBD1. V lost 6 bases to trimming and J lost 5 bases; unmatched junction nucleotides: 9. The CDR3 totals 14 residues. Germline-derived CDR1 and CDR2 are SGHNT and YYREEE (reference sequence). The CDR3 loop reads CASTRGLQGYGYTF. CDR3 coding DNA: TGTGCCAGCACCAGGGGGCTTCAAGGGTATGGCTACACCTTC.

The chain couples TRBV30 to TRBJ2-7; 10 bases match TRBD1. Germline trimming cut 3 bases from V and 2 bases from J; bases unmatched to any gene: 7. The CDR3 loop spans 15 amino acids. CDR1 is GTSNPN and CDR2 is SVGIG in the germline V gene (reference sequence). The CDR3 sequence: CAWSLIGTGAYEQYF. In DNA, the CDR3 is TGTGCCTGGAGCTTAATAGGGACAGGGGCCTACGAGCAGTACTTC.

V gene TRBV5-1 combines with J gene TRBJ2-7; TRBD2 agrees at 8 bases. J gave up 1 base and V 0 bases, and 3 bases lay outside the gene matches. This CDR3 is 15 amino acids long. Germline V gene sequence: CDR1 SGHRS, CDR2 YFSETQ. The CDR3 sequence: CASSLVRGRSYEQYF. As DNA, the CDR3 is TGCGCCAGCAGCTTGGTTCGCGGGAGGTCCTACGAGCAGTACTTC.

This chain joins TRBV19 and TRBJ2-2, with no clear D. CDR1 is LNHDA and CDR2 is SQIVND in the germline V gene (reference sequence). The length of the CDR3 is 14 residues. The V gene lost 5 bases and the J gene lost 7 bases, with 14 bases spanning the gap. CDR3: CASSPRTPSGELFF. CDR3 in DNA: TGTGCCAGTAGTCCCCGGACCCCAAGCGGGGAGCTGTTTTTT.

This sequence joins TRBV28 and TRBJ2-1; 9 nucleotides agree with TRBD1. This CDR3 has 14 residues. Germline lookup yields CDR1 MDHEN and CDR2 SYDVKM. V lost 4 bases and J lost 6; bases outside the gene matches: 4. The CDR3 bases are TGTGCCAGCAGTTCCGGGACAGGGTCCAATGAGCAGTTCTTC. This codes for CASSSGTGSNEQFF.

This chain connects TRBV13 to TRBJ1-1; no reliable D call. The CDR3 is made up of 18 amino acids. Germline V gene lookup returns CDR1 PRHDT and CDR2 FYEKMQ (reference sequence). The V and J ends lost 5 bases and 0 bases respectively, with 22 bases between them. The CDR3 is CASSALGGVRLMNTEAFF. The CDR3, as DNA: TGTGCCAGCAGCGCCCTCGGCGGGGTCAGGCTCATGAACACTGAAGCTTTCTTT.

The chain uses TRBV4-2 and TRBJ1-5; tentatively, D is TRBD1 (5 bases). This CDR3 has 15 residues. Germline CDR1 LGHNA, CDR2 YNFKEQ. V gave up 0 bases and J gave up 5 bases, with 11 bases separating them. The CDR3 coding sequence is TGTGCCAGCAGCCAAGATTGGGGCGGCGATCAGCCCCAGCATTTT. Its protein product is CASSQDWGGDQPQHF.

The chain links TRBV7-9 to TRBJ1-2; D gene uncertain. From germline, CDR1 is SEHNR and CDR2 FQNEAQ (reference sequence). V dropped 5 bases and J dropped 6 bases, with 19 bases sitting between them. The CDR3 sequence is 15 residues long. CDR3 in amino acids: CASSLSGSPGHGYTF. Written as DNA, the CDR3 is TGTGCCAGCAGCCTTTCGGGGTCTCCCGGCCATGGCTACACCTTC.

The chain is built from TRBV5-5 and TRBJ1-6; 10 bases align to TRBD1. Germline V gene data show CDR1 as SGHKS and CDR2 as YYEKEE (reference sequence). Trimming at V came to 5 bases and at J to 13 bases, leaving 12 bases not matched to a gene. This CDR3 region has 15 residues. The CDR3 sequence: CASSYFGGQGLPLHF. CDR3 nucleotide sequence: TGTGCCAGCAGTTACTTTGGGGGACAGGGGTTGCCCCTCCACTTT.

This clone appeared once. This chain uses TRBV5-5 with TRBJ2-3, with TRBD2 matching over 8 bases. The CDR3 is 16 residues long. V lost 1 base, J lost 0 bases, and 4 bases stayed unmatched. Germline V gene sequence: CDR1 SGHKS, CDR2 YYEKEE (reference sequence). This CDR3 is CASSLLASGSTDTQYF. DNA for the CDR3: TGTGCCAGCAGCTTGCTGGCTAGCGGGAGCACAGATACGCAGTATTTT.